This T cell receptor (beta chain) came from a study of CD4 and CD8 cells across lung adenocarcinoma regions. Germline CDR1 is MNHNS and CDR2 is SASEGT. Germline trimming cut 7 bases from V and 8 bases from J; bases unmatched to any gene: 12. The CDR3 extends over 14 amino acids. TCRdb called the PCR reads again in MiXCR, with one record for every CDR3 protein. Here the sample spans 13,000 or so distinct CDR3 sequences, just under 45% being singletons. Donors had localized lung adenocarcinoma, a non-small cell lung cancer. Input material: CD4+ T cells from the center of a lung tumor. This receptor was taken from a male donor with lung adenocarcinoma. The CD4 and CD8 labels of this study may be unreliable. The V gene is TRBV6-1, the J gene TRBJ1-2; TRBD1 aligns across 8 bases. CDR3 nucleotides: TGTGCCAGCACCCAAACCCAGGGGGCGCGAGGCTACACCTTC. This translates into CASTQTQGARGYTF.